This T cell receptor (beta chain) was obtained from a study of T cell responses to AZD1222 COVID-19 vaccine. Study-wide results and limits: Across spike, vaccine-associated CD4 TCRs were found, dominant at 160-218 and 743-854. Spike-specific TCR breadth and depth were elevated following two AZD1222 doses. Only a handful of AZD1222 recipients, more than 5 in all, had baseline seropositivity.

As concerns this clone: Antigen specificity is unknown.

Trimming cost V 2 bases and J 1 base, with 15 bases left between them. The CDR3 runs 16 residues. Germline CDR1 LGHNA, CDR2 YNFKEQ. TCRdb's copy holds only in-frame clones and misses some; the assay was immunoSEQ multiplex PCR. The data show 190,000 or so clones, more than 70% seen once. The chain is built from TRBV4-2 and TRBJ2-7; TRBD2 might be the D (6 bases). The source of this sequence is an adult who received the AZD1222 COVID-19 vaccine. Sequenced material: peripheral blood, taken 28 days after the second AZD1222 dose. Here the CDR3 DNA reads TGTGCCAGCAGCCAATCTCTTCGGGAGAGTTCCTACGAGCAGTACTTC. This gives the protein CASSQSLRESSYEQYF.